This is a list of T cell receptor beta chains from one sample in a study of blood T cells in healthy people across ages. A single record per CDR3 protein comes from TCRdb applying MiXCR to the 5' RACE reads. The data contain hundreds of thousands of distinct CDR3 sequences, about 30% of them singletons. The source material was blood. The receptors were sampled from an elderly woman in good health. Each CDR3 is given with its conserved first and last residue. The D gene is left open where the match is weak. Size tells how often a clone was seen (once, few, many) or the class of an expanded clone, and some rows leave it out.

v_call	d_call	j_call	clone_size	cdr3_aa	cdr3_nt
TRBV29-1	TRBD1	TRBJ1-2	many	CSVGGQGAHGYTF	TGCAGCGTTGGTGGTCAGGGGGCGCATGGCTACACCTTC
TRBV9	.	TRBJ2-3	many	CASSVESSTDTQYF	TGTGCCAGCAGCGTAGAGTCTAGCACAGATACGCAGTATTTT
TRBV4-2	TRBD2	TRBJ2-4	many	CASSQEDSGGSMDIQYF	TGTGCCAGCAGCCAAGAAGATAGCGGGGGGTCAATGGACATTCAGTACTTC
TRBV5-1	TRBD1	TRBJ2-6	.	CASKGDRTSGANVLTF	TGCGCCAGCAAGGGGGACAGGACCTCTGGGGCCAACGTCCTGACTTTC
TRBV6-2/TRBV6-3	.	TRBJ1-5	few	CASSYSGGTVNQPQHF	TGTGCCAGCAGTTACTCCGGGGGGACGGTCAATCAGCCCCAGCATTTT
TRBV9	TRBD2	TRBJ2-3	many	CASSANPDSGESTDTQYF	TGTGCCAGCAGCGCCAACCCTGACAGCGGGGAGAGCACAGATACGCAGTATTTT
TRBV5-4	.	TRBJ2-2	.	CASKSALDTGELFF	TGTGCCAGCAAATCCGCCCTTGACACCGGGGAGCTGTTTTTT
TRBV11-2	TRBD1	TRBJ2-7	.	CASSYRDRGNEQYF	TGTGCCAGCAGCTATCGGGACAGGGGGAACGAGCAGTACTTC
TRBV6-2/TRBV6-3	TRBD2	TRBJ2-5	many	CASSRGTSGETQYF	TGTGCCAGCAGCCGCGGGACTAGCGGAGAGACCCAGTACTTC
TRBV5-6	TRBD1	TRBJ2-7	many	CASTSWDRSYEQYF	TGTGCCAGCACCTCCTGGGACAGATCCTACGAGCAGTACTTC
TRBV6-1	.	TRBJ2-5	many	CASSPMGGPQETQYF	TGTGCCAGCAGTCCTATGGGGGGGCCTCAAGAGACCCAGTACTTC
TRBV5-5	.	TRBJ2-5	many	CASSLIGSQETQYF	TGTGCCAGCAGCTTGATCGGTAGCCAAGAGACCCAGTACTTC
TRBV2	TRBD1	TRBJ1-1	.	CASTHRDRNTEAFF	TGTGCCAGCACGCACCGGGACAGGAACACTGAAGCTTTCTTT
TRBV7-8	TRBD1	TRBJ1-5	.	CASSTWTGPNQPQHF	TGTGCCAGCAGCACCTGGACAGGACCGAATCAGCCCCAGCATTTT
TRBV20-1	.	TRBJ1-5	many	CSARGYGESQPQHF	TGCAGTGCTAGAGGATACGGGGAAAGTCAGCCCCAGCATTTT
TRBV18	TRBD1	TRBJ2-3	.	CASSPRDRVVDTQYF	TGTGCCAGCTCACCACGGGACAGGGTGGTAGATACGCAGTATTTT
TRBV20-1	.	TRBJ2-3	many	CSARGVGRGSTQYF	TGCAGTGCCAGGGGCGTGGGGCGGGGGTCTACGCAGTATTTT
TRBV5-1	.	TRBJ1-3	few	CASSLEGPSSGNTIYF	TGCGCCAGCAGCTTGGAAGGACCGTCCTCTGGAAACACCATATATTTT
TRBV30	.	TRBJ2-4	many	CAWSQGLAKNIQYF	TGTGCCTGGAGCCAGGGGCTGGCCAAAAACATTCAGTACTTC
TRBV12-3/TRBV12-4	.	TRBJ2-1	many	CASSRDSFSYNEQFF	TGTGCCAGCAGCCGAGACAGTTTCTCCTACAATGAGCAGTTCTTC
TRBV7-2	TRBD1	TRBJ1-4	many	CASSPPSGTGGNNEKLFF	TGTGCCAGCAGCCCTCCCTCCGGGACAGGGGGCAATAATGAAAAACTGTTTTTT
TRBV6-5	.	TRBJ1-6	.	CASSYGSGDNSPLHF	TGTGCCAGCAGCTACGGGTCAGGGGATAATTCACCCCTCCACTTT
TRBV7-3	.	TRBJ2-1	many	CASSQLRALRNEQFF	TGTGCCAGCAGCCAATTGCGGGCGCTAAGGAATGAGCAGTTCTTC
TRBV5-1	TRBD2	TRBJ2-3	many	CASSFGLATRPDTQYF	TGCGCCAGCAGCTTTGGACTAGCCACAAGACCAGATACGCAGTATTTT
TRBV4-2	.	TRBJ2-3	.	CATTPRGLAPTDTQYF	TGTGCCACTACACCACGAGGGCTGGCACCCACAGATACGCAGTATTTT
TRBV9	TRBD2	TRBJ2-3	.	CASSVGASGHTDTQYF	TGTGCCAGCAGCGTAGGGGCTAGCGGGCACACAGATACGCAGTATTTT
TRBV20-1	.	TRBJ1-5	.	CSASGVNQPQHF	TGCAGTGCTAGCGGGGTGAATCAGCCCCAGCATTTT
TRBV7-8	.	TRBJ1-1	.	CASSLSPGPLHTEAFF	TGTGCCAGCAGCTTGTCTCCGGGACCTCTCCACACTGAAGCTTTCTTT
TRBV4-2	TRBD1	TRBJ2-7	.	CVSSQLRGTGVYEQYF	TGTGTCAGCAGCCAACTGAGGGGGACAGGGGTCTACGAGCAGTACTTC
TRBV27	TRBD1	TRBJ2-5	.	CASSLAHRGVETQYF	TGTGCCAGCAGTTTAGCCCACAGGGGTGTGGAGACCCAGTACTTC
TRBV6-1	.	TRBJ2-3	many	CASRRGQIFVDTQYF	TGTGCCAGCAGAAGAGGACAAATATTCGTAGATACGCAGTATTTT
TRBV25-1	.	TRBJ2-1	many	CASTPLYAGNEQFF	TGTGCCAGCACCCCGCTATACGCCGGGAATGAGCAGTTCTTC
TRBV7-9	TRBD1	TRBJ2-7	once	CASSSGQSGAYEQYF	TGTGCCAGCAGCTCGGGACAGTCCGGGGCGTACGAGCAGTACTTC
TRBV12-3/TRBV12-4	.	TRBJ1-5	many	CASREGVGNQPQHF	TGTGCCAGCAGAGAAGGGGTAGGGAATCAGCCCCAGCATTTT
TRBV7-2	TRBD2	TRBJ2-1	many	CASTHESGGAYEQFF	TGTGCCAGCACTCACGAGAGCGGGGGGGCGTATGAGCAGTTCTTC
TRBV30	.	TRBJ2-5	.	CASSQSQGLGEQYF	TGTGCCTCCTCCCAAAGCCAGGGCTTGGGAGAGCAGTACTTC
TRBV4-1	.	TRBJ2-7	.	CASSQDLLRSSYEQYF	TGCGCCAGCAGCCAAGATCTGCTACGGAGTTCCTACGAGCAGTACTTC
TRBV9	TRBD2	TRBJ2-3	many	CASSPAGGGDTQYF	TGTGCCAGCAGCCCGGCGGGAGGGGGAGATACGCAGTATTTT
TRBV20-1	.	TRBJ2-7	.	CSATDRTGKRYEQYF	TGCAGTGCCACCGATAGAACAGGGAAACGCTACGAGCAGTACTTC
TRBV7-2	.	TRBJ1-2	many	CASSPTPDSAYGYTF	TGTGCCAGCAGCCCTACCCCGGACAGCGCCTATGGCTACACCTTC
TRBV6-5	.	TRBJ2-7	many	CASSYNPGAVNEQYF	TGTGCCAGCAGTTACAATCCGGGGGCAGTAAACGAGCAGTACTTC
TRBV9	.	TRBJ2-5	many	CASSVWAGETQYF	TGTGCCAGCAGCGTATGGGCGGGGGAGACCCAGTACTTC
TRBV29-1	.	TRBJ2-7	many	CSVAQDYEQYF	TGCAGCGTTGCCCAAGACTACGAGCAGTACTTC
TRBV6-6	.	TRBJ2-1	many	CASRNRVDEQFF	TGTGCCAGCAGGAACAGGGTGGATGAGCAGTTCTTC
TRBV9	.	TRBJ2-7	.	CASSDGGHSYNEQYF	TGTGCCAGCAGCGACGGGGGGCATTCCTACAATGAGCAGTACTTC
TRBV5-1	.	TRBJ2-4	many	CASSSRNGTLKNIQYF	TGCGCCAGCAGCTCGCGAAACGGGACACTAAAAAACATTCAGTACTTC
TRBV20-1	TRBD1	TRBJ2-7	many	CSASNPGTGPYEQYF	TGCAGTGCTAGTAACCCCGGGACAGGGCCCTACGAGCAGTACTTC
TRBV7-2	.	TRBJ2-7	many	CASRGRGEQYF	TGTGCCAGCAGGGGCCGAGGGGAGCAGTACTTC
TRBV3-1	TRBD1	TRBJ1-5	many	CASSQRPQGAQSNQPQHF	TGTGCCAGCAGCCAGCGCCCCCAGGGGGCTCAAAGCAATCAGCCCCAGCATTTT
TRBV15	.	TRBJ2-7	many	CATSRDRGGYEQYF	TGTGCCACCAGCAGAGATCGGGGCGGGTACGAGCAGTACTTC
TRBV6-2/TRBV6-3	TRBD1	TRBJ2-5	.	CASSSDRGLNVQYF	TGTGCCAGCAGCTCGGACAGGGGGCTCAATGTGCAGTACTTC
TRBV12-3/TRBV12-4	.	TRBJ2-2	.	CASSLWGRTGELFF	TGTGCCAGCAGTTTGTGGGGGCGCACCGGGGAGCTGTTTTTT
TRBV2	.	TRBJ1-5	.	CASNSDSYSNQPQHF	TGTGCCAGCAATTCTGACAGCTATAGCAATCAGCCCCAGCATTTT
TRBV12-3/TRBV12-4	TRBD2	TRBJ2-2	few	CASSRSSGGASSGELFF	TGTGCCAGCAGTCGATCTAGCGGGGGGGCCTCGTCCGGGGAGCTGTTTTTT